A selection of T cell receptor beta chains follows, all from one sample in a study of T-cell memory formation after mild COVID-19. TCRdb itself ran the 5' RACE reads through MiXCR, one entry per CDR3 protein. The sample consists of nearly 250,000 distinct CDR3 sequences, 15% of them appearing once. Sequencing was performed on PBMCs or a T cell subset sorted from them (not recorded which). The receptor set was obtained from an adult woman who had mild COVID-19 (a few samples of this study predate the infection). Cell type and time point are not known. The CDR3 runs from the conserved cysteine through the conserved F or W. The order of the fields is V gene, D gene, J gene, clone size, CDR3 DNA, CDR3 protein. The D gene is left open where the match is weak. Some rows have no size entry. The others give once, few or many, or a class for an expanded clone.

v_gene: TRBV7-2
d_gene: TRBD2
j_gene: TRBJ2-3
abundance: few
CDR3nt: TGTGCCAGCAGCCCCCAGCGGGACACGCAGTATTTT
CDR3aa: CASSPQRDTQYF

v_gene: TRBV20-1
d_gene: NA
j_gene: TRBJ1-4
abundance: NA
CDR3nt: TGCAGTGCTCCACCTGGGAGGGGGGAAAAACTGTTTTTT
CDR3aa: CSAPPGRGEKLFF

v_gene: TRBV5-1
d_gene: NA
j_gene: TRBJ1-2
abundance: NA
CDR3nt: TGCGCCAGCCGTGAGACCTCAGCTAACTATGGCTACACCTTC
CDR3aa: CASRETSANYGYTF

v_gene: TRBV5-1
d_gene: TRBD2
j_gene: TRBJ2-3
abundance: few
CDR3nt: TGCGCCAGCAGCTTCTTTGGCGGGGGGAGCACAGATACGCAGTATTTT
CDR3aa: CASSFFGGGSTDTQYF

v_gene: TRBV4-3
d_gene: TRBD1
j_gene: TRBJ1-6
abundance: NA
CDR3nt: TGCGCCAGCAGCCAAGAAATCGGGACAGGGTTCTATAATTCACCCCTCCACTTT
CDR3aa: CASSQEIGTGFYNSPLHF

v_gene: TRBV5-1
d_gene: TRBD2
j_gene: TRBJ2-7
abundance: once
CDR3nt: TGCGCCAGCAGCTTGGCGACTAGCGGGAGAGACGAGCAGTACTTC
CDR3aa: CASSLATSGRDEQYF

v_gene: TRBV11-2
d_gene: NA
j_gene: TRBJ2-5
abundance: NA
CDR3nt: TGTGCCAGCAGCCGTGGACAAAAAGAGACCCAGTACTTC
CDR3aa: CASSRGQKETQYF

v_gene: TRBV9
d_gene: NA
j_gene: TRBJ1-2
abundance: NA
CDR3nt: TGTGCCAGCAGCTACACACCAGGGCCCGGCTATGGCTACACCTTC
CDR3aa: CASSYTPGPGYGYTF

v_gene: TRBV20-1
d_gene: TRBD2
j_gene: TRBJ2-5
abundance: few
CDR3nt: TGCAGTGCTAGTAGCGGGGGCCTTAAGACCCAGTACTTC
CDR3aa: CSASSGGLKTQYF

v_gene: TRBV20-1
d_gene: NA
j_gene: TRBJ2-1
abundance: few
CDR3nt: TGCAGTGCCATGGACTTCTCCAATGAGCAGTTCTTC
CDR3aa: CSAMDFSNEQFF

v_gene: TRBV7-2
d_gene: TRBD2
j_gene: TRBJ2-4
abundance: NA
CDR3nt: TGTGCCAGCAGCTCACCACTAGCGGCCAAAAACATTCAGTACTTC
CDR3aa: CASSSPLAAKNIQYF

v_gene: TRBV5-1
d_gene: TRBD2
j_gene: TRBJ2-1
abundance: many
CDR3nt: TGCGCCAGCACCTCCGGCCGGGGGGATGAGCAGTTCTTC
CDR3aa: CASTSGRGDEQFF

v_gene: TRBV18
d_gene: NA
j_gene: TRBJ2-3
abundance: NA
CDR3nt: TGTGCCAGCTCACCAGCGACAGTTAGCACAGATACGCAGTATTTT
CDR3aa: CASSPATVSTDTQYF

v_gene: TRBV24-1
d_gene: NA
j_gene: TRBJ2-5
abundance: NA
CDR3nt: TGTGCCACCAGGGGGGTCCCAGGGGCAGAAGAGACCCAGTACTTC
CDR3aa: CATRGVPGAEETQYF

v_gene: TRBV10-3
d_gene: NA
j_gene: TRBJ2-3
abundance: few
CDR3nt: TGTGCCATCGGATCTAGCACAGATACGCAGTATTTT
CDR3aa: CAIGSSTDTQYF

v_gene: TRBV7-3
d_gene: NA
j_gene: TRBJ2-1
abundance: NA
CDR3nt: TGTGCCAGCAGCACGACGACTAGCTCCTACAATGAGCAGTTCTTC
CDR3aa: CASSTTTSSYNEQFF

v_gene: TRBV5-1
d_gene: TRBD1
j_gene: TRBJ2-1
abundance: few
CDR3nt: TGCGCCAGCAGCCTAGGGACAGGGATCGGTGAGCAGTTCTTC
CDR3aa: CASSLGTGIGEQFF

v_gene: TRBV7-2
d_gene: NA
j_gene: TRBJ2-7
abundance: few
CDR3nt: TGTGCCAGCAGCTTAGGTCTGGAGTTCTCCTACGAGCAGTACTTC
CDR3aa: CASSLGLEFSYEQYF

v_gene: TRBV29-1
d_gene: NA
j_gene: TRBJ1-2
abundance: many
CDR3nt: TGCAGCGTTGTCCTAGTGGGGATCTATGGCTACACCTTC
CDR3aa: CSVVLVGIYGYTF

v_gene: TRBV7-9
d_gene: NA
j_gene: TRBJ1-1
abundance: NA
CDR3nt: TGTGCCAGCAGCGGAGGGGGTAACACTGAAGCTTTCTTT
CDR3aa: CASSGGGNTEAFF

v_gene: TRBV5-5
d_gene: NA
j_gene: TRBJ2-1
abundance: few
CDR3nt: TGTGCCAGCAGCTTGTCTCAAGGGTTGAATGAGCAGTTCTTC
CDR3aa: CASSLSQGLNEQFF

v_gene: TRBV29-1
d_gene: NA
j_gene: TRBJ1-1
abundance: NA
CDR3nt: TGCAGCGTTCCCCGGGTTTCTGGCACTGAAGCTTTCTTT
CDR3aa: CSVPRVSGTEAFF

v_gene: TRBV20-1
d_gene: NA
j_gene: TRBJ2-4
abundance: many
CDR3nt: TGCAGTGCCATGACAGAAGTAGGAGGCATTCAGTACTTC
CDR3aa: CSAMTEVGGIQYF

v_gene: TRBV12-3/TRBV12-4
d_gene: NA
j_gene: TRBJ1-5
abundance: NA
CDR3nt: TGTGCCAGCAGTCAGGGGAATAGCAATCAGCCCCAGCATTTT
CDR3aa: CASSQGNSNQPQHF

v_gene: TRBV3-1
d_gene: TRBD2
j_gene: TRBJ2-3
abundance: few
CDR3nt: TGTGCCAGCAGCCAAAGGCCCCTAGCGGGGGGCGGAGATACGCAGTATTTT
CDR3aa: CASSQRPLAGGGDTQYF

v_gene: TRBV10-3
d_gene: TRBD1
j_gene: TRBJ1-2
abundance: few
CDR3nt: TGTGCCATCAGTGGCGGAGAGGGACAGAACTATGGCTACACCTTC
CDR3aa: CAISGGEGQNYGYTF

v_gene: TRBV25-1
d_gene: NA
j_gene: TRBJ2-3
abundance: many
CDR3nt: TGTGCCAGCAGTGAATTCCAGGGGCGAGGCAGAGATACGCAGTATTTT
CDR3aa: CASSEFQGRGRDTQYF

v_gene: TRBV9
d_gene: NA
j_gene: TRBJ2-1
abundance: few
CDR3nt: TGTGCCAGCAGCGTAGATGAGCGGGTCTATGAGCAGTTCTTC
CDR3aa: CASSVDERVYEQFF

v_gene: TRBV3-1
d_gene: NA
j_gene: TRBJ1-1
abundance: many
CDR3nt: TGTGCCAGCAGAGGGGGAGGGGAAGCTTTCTTT
CDR3aa: CASRGGGEAFF

v_gene: TRBV15
d_gene: TRBD1
j_gene: TRBJ1-4
abundance: NA
CDR3nt: TGTGCCACCAGCGACCGGGACAGGGGGCGTAGAGCTAATGAAAAACTGTTTTTT
CDR3aa: CATSDRDRGRRANEKLFF

v_gene: TRBV6-5
d_gene: NA
j_gene: TRBJ2-1
abundance: NA
CDR3nt: TGTGCCAGCAGTAGAACCCATTCAGATGAGCAGTTCTTC
CDR3aa: CASSRTHSDEQFF

v_gene: TRBV7-2
d_gene: NA
j_gene: TRBJ1-2
abundance: NA
CDR3nt: TGTGCCAGCAGCCAGGACGGAACAATTGGCTACACCTTC
CDR3aa: CASSQDGTIGYTF

v_gene: TRBV3-1
d_gene: TRBD1
j_gene: TRBJ1-2
abundance: few
CDR3nt: TGTGCCAGCAAAACAGGGGGAGATGGCTACACCTTC
CDR3aa: CASKTGGDGYTF

v_gene: TRBV27
d_gene: NA
j_gene: TRBJ2-3
abundance: few
CDR3nt: TGTGCCAGCAGTTTATTCCTCCCAGATACGCAGTATTTT
CDR3aa: CASSLFLPDTQYF

v_gene: TRBV24-1
d_gene: NA
j_gene: TRBJ1-5
abundance: NA
CDR3nt: TGTGCCACCAACGATCCGGGACAGCCCCAGCATTTT
CDR3aa: CATNDPGQPQHF

v_gene: TRBV12-3/TRBV12-4
d_gene: TRBD1
j_gene: TRBJ2-3
abundance: few
CDR3nt: TGTGCCAGCAGCCTGGACAGGCGCAGGGCAGATACGCAGTATTTT
CDR3aa: CASSLDRRRADTQYF

v_gene: TRBV12-3/TRBV12-4
d_gene: NA
j_gene: TRBJ1-4
abundance: few
CDR3nt: TGTGCCAGCAGACCTACAGGGGAAAAACTGTTTTTT
CDR3aa: CASRPTGEKLFF

v_gene: TRBV6-6
d_gene: TRBD1
j_gene: TRBJ1-5
abundance: NA
CDR3nt: TGTGCCAGCACCCGAGGGGAAGGGGGCCAGCCCCAGCATTTT
CDR3aa: CASTRGEGGQPQHF

v_gene: TRBV24-1
d_gene: TRBD1
j_gene: TRBJ2-3
abundance: NA
CDR3nt: TGTGCCACCAGTGATTCGTCCGGGACAGGGCTAGATACGCAGTATTTT
CDR3aa: CATSDSSGTGLDTQYF

v_gene: TRBV9
d_gene: NA
j_gene: TRBJ1-5
abundance: few
CDR3nt: TGTGCCAGCAGCGGGACAGTCCATAGCAATCAGCCCCAGCATTTT
CDR3aa: CASSGTVHSNQPQHF

v_gene: TRBV25-1
d_gene: TRBD2
j_gene: TRBJ2-1
abundance: NA
CDR3nt: TGTGCCAGCAGTTGGCTAGCGGGAGGTGAGCAGTTCTTC
CDR3aa: CASSWLAGGEQFF

v_gene: TRBV6-2/TRBV6-3
d_gene: NA
j_gene: TRBJ2-3
abundance: few
CDR3nt: TGTGCCAGCAGTTACTTGTCTTATACGCAGTATTTT
CDR3aa: CASSYLSYTQYF

v_gene: TRBV4-1
d_gene: TRBD1
j_gene: TRBJ2-2
abundance: NA
CDR3nt: TGCGCCAGCAGCCAGTCGCCGACAGGGTTTGGGGCCGGGGAGCTGTTTTTT
CDR3aa: CASSQSPTGFGAGELFF

v_gene: TRBV7-9
d_gene: NA
j_gene: TRBJ2-5
abundance: few
CDR3nt: TGTGCCAGCAGCTTAGGAAAGAAAGAGACCCAGTACTTC
CDR3aa: CASSLGKKETQYF

v_gene: TRBV20-1
d_gene: TRBD2
j_gene: TRBJ2-3
abundance: NA
CDR3nt: TGCAGTGCCTTAGCGGGAGACGCAGATACGCAGTATTTT
CDR3aa: CSALAGDADTQYF